The clone carrying this T cell receptor (beta chain) was recorded a few times. Antigen unknown. This entry is derived from a study of T-cell memory formation after mild COVID-19. Study overall: TCR clusters were largely donor specific. General study findings and limits: There was a balanced CD4/CD8 profile in clones contracting day 15 to 85, and later expanders leaned CD4+. Some responding clones appeared in pre-infection memory, suggesting cross-reactive memory joined.

This CDR3 spans 16 amino acids. Germline CDR1 is SGHNT and CDR2 is YYREEE (reference sequence). The V end lost 3 bases, the J end lost 4 bases, and 17 bases lay between the germline ends. TCRdb analysed the 5' RACE reads with MiXCR anew, one entry per CDR3 protein. Of around 390,000 distinct CDR3 sequences listed, around a sixth are singletons. The material sequenced was PBMCs or a T cell subset sorted from them (not recorded which). The sequence came from a man younger than 30 who had mild COVID-19 (a few samples of this study predate the infection). Cell type and time point are not known. This chain uses TRBV5-4 with TRBJ1-3; a possible D gene is TRBD1 (5 bases). CDR3 loop: CASSSNRDRRGNTIYF. The CDR3 coding sequence is TGTGCCAGCAGCTCGAACCGGGACCGAAGAGGAAACACCATATATTTT.